The rows below give T cell receptor beta chains drawn from one sample of a study of cytomegalovirus exposure and HLA in healthy donors. Libraries were prepared by immunoSEQ multiplex PCR; TCRdb keeps only in-frame clonotypes and omits some of them. Among some 170,000 clones listed, around 96% were seen once. The sample was PBMCs. The receptors were sampled from a woman aged 18-29 years in good health and CMV-seronegative. The CDR3 runs from the conserved cysteine through the conserved F or W. Fields, in order: CDR3 DNA, CDR3 protein, clone size, V gene, D gene, J gene. A D gene is named only where the DNA matches it firmly. For some rows the clone size is stated as once, few or many, or as a class when expanded; others skip it.

TGCGCCAGCAGCCGCCGCGCGAACGCAGGGGCAGATACGCAGTATTTT CASSRRANAGADTQYF once TRBV4-3 - TRBJ2-3
TGTGCCAGCAGCTTTAAAGACAGGCCGTCCTACGAGCAGTACTTC CASSFKDRPSYEQYF - TRBV5-6 - TRBJ2-7
TGTGCCAGCAGGCACAGGGGGGGGCTTTATGGCTACACCTTC CASRHRGGLYGYTF - TRBV27 TRBD1 TRBJ1-2
TGTGCCAGCAGCTTAGTACGGGGGATGGACACCGGGGAGCTGTTTTTT CASSLVRGMDTGELFF - TRBV7-2 - TRBJ2-2
TGTGCCAGTAGTATGGGGGGCTACGAGCAGTACTTC CASSMGGYEQYF - TRBV19 - TRBJ2-7
TGCGCCAGCAGCCAAGAGGTCGGCTCTGGGGCCAACGTCCTGACTTTC CASSQEVGSGANVLTF - TRBV4-3 - TRBJ2-6
TGTGCCAGCTCACCACGGGCAGCGGGTACCCTAGCCAAAAACATTCAGTACTTC CASSPRAAGTLAKNIQYF - TRBV18 - TRBJ2-4
TGCGCCAGCAGCCGAGACAGGGGGCGCGGAGACACTGAAGCTTTCTTT CASSRDRGRGDTEAFF - TRBV4-1 TRBD1 TRBJ1-1
TGTGCCAGCAGCTTGGCCACGGGAGCCTACGAGCAGTACTTC CASSLATGAYEQYF - TRBV5-4 - TRBJ2-7
TGCGCCAGCAGCCAAGGTAGAACGACAGGGGGCAGCTACACCTTC CASSQGRTTGGSYTF - TRBV4-3 TRBD1 TRBJ1-2
TGTGCCAGCAGTTCTGGGGGGGCGGGATCTATGAATGGCTACACCTTC CASSSGGAGSMNGYTF - TRBV9 - TRBJ1-2
TGTGCCAGCGCAAGGACAGGGGAAGCCTATGGCTACACCTTC CASARTGEAYGYTF - TRBV6-1 TRBD1 TRBJ1-2
TGTGCCAGTAGACGGGACAGGAACACCGGGGAGCTGTTTTTT CASRRDRNTGELFF - TRBV19 TRBD1 TRBJ2-2
TGTGCCAGCTCACCACCCGGACAGTGGGGGAATGAGCAGTTCTTC CASSPPGQWGNEQFF - TRBV18 - TRBJ2-1
TGTGCCAGCAGTTCTCGGGGGTACACCTACAATGAGCAGTTCTTC CASSSRGYTYNEQFF - TRBV6-5 - TRBJ2-1
TGTGCCAGCGCAGATAGCGGATCCTACAATGAGCAGTTCTTC CASADSGSYNEQFF few TRBV25-1 - TRBJ2-1
TGTGCCAGCAGCTTAGGCCGGGACACCGGTTCCTGGAGGTTCTTC CASSLGRDTGSWRFF - TRBV7-9 - TRBJ2-1
TGTGCCAGCAGTGACGGCTCCTACGAGCAGTACTTC CASSDGSYEQYF - TRBV6-1 - TRBJ2-7
TGCAGCGTTGGAGGACAGGGGAGATGGGAGACCCAGTACTTC CSVGGQGRWETQYF - TRBV29-1 TRBD1 TRBJ2-5
TGTGCCAGCTCACCACAGGGGGCCTCCTACGAGCAGTACTTC CASSPQGASYEQYF - TRBV18 TRBD1 TRBJ2-7
TGTGCCAGCAGCGGGACAGGGGAGGGGAAGACCCAGTACTTC CASSGTGEGKTQYF once TRBV7-9 TRBD1 TRBJ2-5
TGTGCCAGTAGTATAGGCCGGGGGGCCAGGGGTAATGAGCAGTTCTTC CASSIGRGARGNEQFF - TRBV19 - TRBJ2-1
TGTGCCAGCAGCAGGGAAACAGGGAATGAGCAGTTCTTC CASSRETGNEQFF - TRBV7-9 - TRBJ2-1
TGTGCCAGCTCACCAAAGGGACAGGGACCTAGCGAGCAGTACTTC CASSPKGQGPSEQYF - TRBV18 TRBD1 TRBJ2-7
TGTGCCAGCAGCTCCCGAGTGGGGGCCTATGGCTACACCTTC CASSSRVGAYGYTF - TRBV6-5 - TRBJ1-2